One and the same sample provided the 13 T cell receptor beta chains below, sequenced in a study of cytomegalovirus exposure and HLA in healthy donors. The PCR had 60 Vbeta and 13 Jbeta primers. The method was immunoSEQ multiplex PCR; TCRdb's version includes in-frame clones alone and lacks a portion of them. The sample holds 100,000 or so clones, about four fifths seen once. The sequenced sample consisted of PBMCs. The receptors originated from a man aged 25 to 45 in good health and CMV-seronegative.

CDR3 sequence reads: CAWRYTGATNEKLFF. CDR3 nucleotide sequence: TGTGCCTGGAGGTATACAGGTGCAACTAATGAAAAACTGTTTTTT. The rearrangement links TRBV30 to TRBJ1-4; tentatively, D is TRBD1 (5 bases). V lost 3 bases, J lost 0 bases, and 11 bases lay in between. From germline, CDR1 is GTSNPN and CDR2 SVGIG (reference sequence). The CDR3 is 15 residues long.

V usage is TRBV28 and J usage is TRBJ2-1; 9 bases are shared with TRBD2. The CDR3 has 16 residues. Unmatched junction bases numbered 9, after V lost 5 bases and J lost 4 bases. From germline, CDR1 is MDHEN and CDR2 SYDVKM. CDR3 in DNA: TGTGCCAGCAGTACTCACCTAGCGGGGAAATACAATGAGCAGTTCTTC. This encodes CASSTHLAGKYNEQFF. The complete variable domain, with remaining parts taken from reference TRBV28 and TRBJ2-1, reads DVKVTQSSRYLVKRTGEKVFLECVQDMDHENMFWYRQDPGLGLRLIYFSYDVKMKEKGDIPEGYSVSREKKERFSLILESASTNQTSMYLCASSTHLAGKYNEQFFGPGTRLTVL.

The rearrangement uses TRBV18 and TRBJ2-7; 8 bases line up with TRBD2. Trimming took 2 bases from V and 2 from J; bases not matched to a gene: 8. This CDR3 has 16 residues. Germline assignment: CDR1 KGHSH and CDR2 LQKENI. This CDR3 reads CASSPSSIGGAYEQYF. Here the CDR3 DNA reads TGTGCCAGCTCACCATCCTCTATCGGGGGGGCCTACGAGCAGTACTTC.

V gene TRBV18 combines with J gene TRBJ2-1, with 8 bases lining up with TRBD2. V lost 3 bases to trimming and J lost 7 bases; unmatched junction nucleotides: 14. Germline values: CDR1 KGHSH, CDR2 LQKENI. CDR3 length equals 17 residues. CDR3 in amino acids: CASSPESGSLGINEQFF. CDR3 sequence (DNA): TGTGCCAGCTCACCCGAGAGCGGGAGTCTGGGGATTAATGAGCAGTTCTTC.

This chain joins TRBV6-5 and TRBJ2-5; TRBD2 matches 10 bases. The CDR3 has 15 amino acids. V gave up 6 bases and J gave up 4 bases; unmatched junction bases: 8. Germline V gene data show CDR1 as MNHEY and CDR2 as SVGAGI. This CDR3 is CASREREGRVETQYF. CDR3 coding DNA: TGTGCCAGCAGGGAGCGGGAGGGAAGGGTAGAGACCCAGTACTTC.

This rearrangement joins TRBV7-6 to TRBJ1-5; possibly TRBD1 for D (5 bases). This CDR3 contains 15 residues. Germline lookup yields CDR1 SGHVS and CDR2 FNYEAQ. V lost 5 bases, J lost 5 bases, and 16 bases lay in between. CDR3 sequence (DNA): TGTGCCAGCAGCCAGATGCGGGGGAGGGATCAGCCCCAGCATTTT. Encoded protein: CASSQMRGRDQPQHF. Full variable domain (missing parts from reference TRBV7-6 and TRBJ1-5): GAGVSQSPRYKVTKRGQDVALRCDPISGHVSLYWYRQALGQGPEFLTYFNYEAQQDKSGLPNDRFSAERPEGSISTLTIQRTEQRDSAMYRCASSQMRGRDQPQHFGDGTRLSIL.

The chain carries TRBV4-2 and TRBJ2-7; a possible D gene is TRBD1 (6 bases). The ends were cut back, 1 base at V and 0 bases at J, with 16 bases in the middle. CDR1 and CDR2 (germline): LGHNA, YNFKEQ. The CDR3 covers 17 residues. CDR3 sequence reads: CASSQARDISFSYEQYF. Here the CDR3 DNA reads TGTGCCAGCAGCCAAGCCCGGGACATATCGTTCTCCTACGAGCAGTACTTC.

The chain has TRBV7-6 and TRBJ2-5, with 8 bases lining up with TRBD1. Losses at the gene ends were 5 bases for V and 10 bases for J; bases not matched to a gene: 9. Germline CDR1 SGHVS, CDR2 FNYEAQ. The CDR3 is 13 residues long. CDR3: CASSVTGGSYQYF. CDR3 DNA: TGTGCCAGCAGCGTTACAGGGGGTTCATACCAGTACTTC.

This rearrangement joins TRBV19 to TRBJ2-7; TRBD2 matches at 7 bases. This CDR3 spans 11 amino acids. CDR1 and CDR2 from the germline V gene are LNHDA and SQIVND (reference sequence). V lost 7 bases to trimming and J lost 4 bases; unmatched junction nucleotides: 1. The CDR3 DNA is TGTGCCAGTATGGGGGGGTACGAGCAGTACTTC. It specifies CASMGGYEQYF.

The chain employs TRBV2 and TRBJ1-5; possible D gene TRBD1, 5 bases. The V gene lost 5 bases and the J gene lost 0 bases, with 11 bases spanning the gap. The CDR3 is 15 amino acids. Germline assignment: CDR1 SNHLY and CDR2 FYNNEI. The CDR3, as DNA: TGTGCCAGCAGTCACCAGGGTTCTAGCAATCAGCCCCAGCATTTT. Protein sequence: CASSHQGSSNQPQHF.

The V call is TRBV2, the J call TRBJ1-1; D is possibly TRBD1 (6 bases). CDR1 is SNHLY and CDR2 is FYNNEI in the germline V gene. The CDR3 contains 15 residues. The ends were cut back, 6 bases at V and 1 base at J, with 15 bases in the middle. In DNA form, the CDR3 reads TGTGCCAGCAGGCCACCGGGACACCCGAACACTGAAGCTTTCTTT. Translating gives CASRPPGHPNTEAFF.

The rearrangement joins TRBV5-1 to TRBJ2-3; possibly TRBD1 for D (6 bases). The germline V gene has CDR1 SGHRS and CDR2 YFSETQ. V was pared by 4 bases and J by 1 base, with 13 bases between. The CDR3 runs to 15 residues. CDR3 residues: CASSLAGQRTDTQYF. In DNA form, the CDR3 reads TGCGCCAGCAGCCTAGCTGGACAGCGCACAGATACGCAGTATTTT.

This clone showed up just a few times. This chain links TRBV7-9 with TRBJ2-1; possibly TRBD2 for D (6 bases). The V and J ends lost 6 bases and 5 bases respectively, with 14 bases between them. This CDR3 comprises 14 residues. From germline, CDR1 is SEHNR and CDR2 FQNEAQ (reference sequence). CDR3 in DNA: TGTGCCAGCAGGTCGGGGACTGTCAACAATGAGCAGTTCTTC. Its protein product is CASRSGTVNNEQFF.